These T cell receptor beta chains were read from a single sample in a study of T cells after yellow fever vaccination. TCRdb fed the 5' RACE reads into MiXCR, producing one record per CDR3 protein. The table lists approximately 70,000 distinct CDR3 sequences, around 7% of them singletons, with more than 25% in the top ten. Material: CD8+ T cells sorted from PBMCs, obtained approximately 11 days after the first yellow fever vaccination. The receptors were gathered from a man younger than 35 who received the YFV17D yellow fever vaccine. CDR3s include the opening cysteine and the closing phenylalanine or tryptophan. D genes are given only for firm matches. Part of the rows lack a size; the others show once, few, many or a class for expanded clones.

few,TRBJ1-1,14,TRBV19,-,TGTGCCAGTAGTATAGCCGAGGTGAACACTGAAGCTTTCTTT,CASSIAEVNTEAFF
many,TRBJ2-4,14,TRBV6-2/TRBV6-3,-,TGTGCCAGCACCGACAGTCTAGCCAAAAACATTCAGTACTTC,CASTDSLAKNIQYF
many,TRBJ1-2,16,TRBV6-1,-,TGTGCCACCAATATATATACGGGGGGTGCAAGTGACGGCTACACCTTC,CATNIYTGGASDGYTF
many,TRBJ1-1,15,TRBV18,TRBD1,TGTGCCAGCTCACCAGGACAGGAAAGGAGGACTGAAGCTTTCTTT,CASSPGQERRTEAFF
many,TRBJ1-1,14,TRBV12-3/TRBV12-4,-,TGTGCCAGCAGTTTCGCAGCCGCCTACACTGAAGCTTTCTTT,CASSFAAAYTEAFF
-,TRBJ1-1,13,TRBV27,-,TGTGCCAGCCAGACAGGATGGAACACTGAAGCTTTCTTT,CASQTGWNTEAFF
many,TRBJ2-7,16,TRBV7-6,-,TGTGCCAGCAGCTTATCCGTGGGCCCCCCCTCCTACGAGCAGTACTTC,CASSLSVGPPSYEQYF
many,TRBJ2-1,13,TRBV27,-,TGTGCCAGCAGTTGGGCAGGGAGGAATGAGCAGTTCTTC,CASSWAGRNEQFF
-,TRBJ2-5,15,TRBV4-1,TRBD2,TGCGCCAGCAGATTTAGCGGGGGGGCCCAAGAGACCCAGTACTTC,CASRFSGGAQETQYF
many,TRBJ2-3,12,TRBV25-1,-,TGTGCCAGCAGTGAAACCACATATACGCAGTATTTT,CASSETTYTQYF
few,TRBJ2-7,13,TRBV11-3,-,TGTGCCAGCAGTCCTGCTGAGACCTACGAGCAGTACTTC,CASSPAETYEQYF
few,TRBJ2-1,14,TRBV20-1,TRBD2,TGCAGTGCTAACCGACTAGCGACGGTCGATGAGCAGTTCTTC,CSANRLATVDEQFF
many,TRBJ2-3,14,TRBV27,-,TGTGCCACCGGGGGATTCCCAGGTGCAGATACGCAGTATTTT,CATGGFPGADTQYF
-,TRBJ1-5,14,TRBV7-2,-,TGTGCCAGCGGGCTAGGGGTTCGGGGCCAGCCCCAGCATTTT,CASGLGVRGQPQHF
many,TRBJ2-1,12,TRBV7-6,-,TGTGCCAGCAGCTTAACTGTCCGTGAGCAGTTCTTC,CASSLTVREQFF
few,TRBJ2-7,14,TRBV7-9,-,TGTGCCAGCAGCCCCCCGACGGTCTCCTACGAGCAGTACTTC,CASSPPTVSYEQYF
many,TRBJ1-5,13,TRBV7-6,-,TGTGCCAGCAGCTTAGGAGGTATTCAGCCCCAGCATTTT,CASSLGGIQPQHF
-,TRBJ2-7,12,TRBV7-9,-,TGTGCCAGCAGCGCACGGGGCTACGAGCAGTACTTC,CASSARGYEQYF
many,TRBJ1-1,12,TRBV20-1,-,TGCAGTGCCCCCCCAGGGAACACTGAAGCTTTCTTT,CSAPPGNTEAFF
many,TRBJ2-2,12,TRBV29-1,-,TGCAGCGTCCAAGAAAACACCGGGGAGCTGTTTTTT,CSVQENTGELFF
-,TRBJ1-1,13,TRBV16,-,TGTGCCAGCAGCTACGGGGTTGGCACTGAAGCTTTCTTT,CASSYGVGTEAFF
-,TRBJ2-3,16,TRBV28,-,TGTGCCAGCAGTTTGCAGTGGGCGCCATACACAGATACGCAGTATTTT,CASSLQWAPYTDTQYF
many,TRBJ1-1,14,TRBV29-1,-,TGCAGCGTTGATACGACAGAGGGGAACACTGAAGCTTTCTTT,CSVDTTEGNTEAFF
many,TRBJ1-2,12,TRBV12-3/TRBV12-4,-,TGTGCCAGCAGTTCCGGACGAAATGGCTACACCTTC,CASSSGRNGYTF
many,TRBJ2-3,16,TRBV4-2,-,TGTGCCAGCAGCCAAGGTGACAGGCCCAGCACAGATACGCAGTATTTT,CASSQGDRPSTDTQYF
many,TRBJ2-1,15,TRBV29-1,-,TGCAGCGTTCCCCGGGCCGACAGAAACTACAATGAGCAGTTCTTC,CSVPRADRNYNEQFF
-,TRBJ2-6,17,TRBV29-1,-,TGCAGCGTTGAAGGGGGGGACAGAGTCTCTGGGGCCAACGTCCTGACTTTC,CSVEGGDRVSGANVLTF
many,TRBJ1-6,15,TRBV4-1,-,TGCGCCAGCAGCCAAATGGGAGGAGAGCGGTCACCCCTCCACTTT,CASSQMGGERSPLHF
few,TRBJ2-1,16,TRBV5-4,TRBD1,TGTGCCAGCAGCCCACCCGGGACAGGGGGCGCGAATGAGCAGTTCTTC,CASSPPGTGGANEQFF
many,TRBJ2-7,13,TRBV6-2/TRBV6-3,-,TGTGCCAGCAGTTATCCTCCCTCCTACGAGCAGTACTTC,CASSYPPSYEQYF
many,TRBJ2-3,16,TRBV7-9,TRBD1,TGTGCCAGCAAAAGCTTAAGGACAGGGAGCACAGATACGCAGTATTTT,CASKSLRTGSTDTQYF
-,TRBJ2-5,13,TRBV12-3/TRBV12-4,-,TGTGCCAGCAGTTTGGGTAGAACTGTGACCCAGTACTTC,CASSLGRTVTQYF
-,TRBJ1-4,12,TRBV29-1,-,TGCAGCGTTCGGGGGCCTAATGAAAAACTGTTTTTT,CSVRGPNEKLFF
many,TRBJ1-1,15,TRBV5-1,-,TGCGCCAGCAGCCCCAAATCTTACGGGGCCATTGAAGCTTTCTTT,CASSPKSYGAIEAFF
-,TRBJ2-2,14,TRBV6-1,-,TGTGCCAGCATCCGGGTCTTGAGGGCCGGGGAGCTGTTTTTT,CASIRVLRAGELFF
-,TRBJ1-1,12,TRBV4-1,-,TGCGCCAGCAGCCAAGTATCAACAGGGAGATTCTTT,CASSQVSTGRFF
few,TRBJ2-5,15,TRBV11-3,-,TGTGCCAGCAGCTCTAGTCCCGCGGGAAGGGAGACCCAGTACTTC,CASSSSPAGRETQYF
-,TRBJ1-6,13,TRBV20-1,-,TGCAGTGCACGGCAGGGTTATAATTCACCCCTCCACTTT,CSARQGYNSPLHF
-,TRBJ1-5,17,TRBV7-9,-,TGTGCCAGCAGCGATAGTTTACAGAACCCTAGCAATCAGCCCCAGCATTTT,CASSDSLQNPSNQPQHF
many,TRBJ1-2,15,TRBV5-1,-,TGCGCCAGCAGCTTGTTAGGGTCTCCAACCTATGGCTACACCTTC,CASSLLGSPTYGYTF
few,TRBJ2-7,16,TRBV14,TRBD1,TGTGCCAGCAGCCCCAGATCAGACAGGGGGCCCTACGAGCAGTACTTC,CASSPRSDRGPYEQYF
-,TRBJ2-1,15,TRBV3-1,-,TGTGCCAGCAGCCAAGAGTGGAATGGATACAATGAGCAGTTCTTC,CASSQEWNGYNEQFF
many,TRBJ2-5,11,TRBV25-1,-,TGTGCCAGCATTGCCGGGAAGACCCAGTACTTC,CASIAGKTQYF
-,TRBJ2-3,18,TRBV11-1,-,TGTGCCAGCAGCTTAATCGGGCACCTCCCCGGGGGCACAGATACGCAGTATTTT,CASSLIGHLPGGTDTQYF
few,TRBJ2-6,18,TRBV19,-,TGTGCCAGTAGCGCCGGGACACTTAACTACTCTGGGGCCAACGTCCTGACTTTC,CASSAGTLNYSGANVLTF
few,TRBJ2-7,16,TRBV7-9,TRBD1,TGTGCCAGCAGCTTAGTCCCGGGACAGGGCCCCTACGAGCAGTACTTC,CASSLVPGQGPYEQYF
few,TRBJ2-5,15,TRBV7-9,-,TGTGCCAGCAGCTTAGTGGGGGCCCAACAAGAGACCCAGTACTTC,CASSLVGAQQETQYF
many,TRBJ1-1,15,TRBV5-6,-,TGTGCCAGCAGCTTGGGGTCCATAGGGAACACTGAAGCTTTCTTT,CASSLGSIGNTEAFF
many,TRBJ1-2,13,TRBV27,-,TGTGCCAGCAGTTTCGGCGGAAACTATGGCTACACCTTC,CASSFGGNYGYTF
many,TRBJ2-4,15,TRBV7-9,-,TGTGCCAGCAGCTTAGGGGGTGCAGCTAAAAACATTCAGTACTTC,CASSLGGAAKNIQYF
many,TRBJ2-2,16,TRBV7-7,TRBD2,TGTGCCAGCAGCTCCATAAGCGGGACGAACACCGGGGAGCTGTTTTTT,CASSSISGTNTGELFF
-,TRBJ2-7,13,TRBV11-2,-,TGTGCCAGCAGTCCAGACAGTCCCTACGAGCAGTACTTC,CASSPDSPYEQYF
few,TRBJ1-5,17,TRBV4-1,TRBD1,TGCGCCAGCAGCTTGGCCGGTGGGACAGGGGGCTCTCAGCCCCAGCATTTT,CASSLAGGTGGSQPQHF
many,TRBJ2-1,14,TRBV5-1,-,TGCGCCAGCAGCTCCGCAAGCTCCTACAATGAGCAGTTCTTC,CASSSASSYNEQFF
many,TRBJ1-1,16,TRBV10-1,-,TGCGCCAGCAGTGAGGATCAGGGTCCCGGGTACACTGAAGCTTTCTTT,CASSEDQGPGYTEAFF
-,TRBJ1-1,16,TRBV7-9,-,TGTGCCAGCAGTAATAAACGGACAGTTACGAACACTGAAGCTTTCTTT,CASSNKRTVTNTEAFF
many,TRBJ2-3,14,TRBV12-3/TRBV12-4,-,TGTGCCAGCAGTTTAGGGGCCCCCCCAGATACGCAGTATTTT,CASSLGAPPDTQYF
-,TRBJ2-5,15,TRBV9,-,TGTGCCAGCAGGAGATCAGGGGGGGCGGGAGAGACCCAGTACTTC,CASRRSGGAGETQYF
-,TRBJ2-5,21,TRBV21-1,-,TGTGCCAGCTTCCCCGCGCCTCGGGTGCGGGGGGACCGACCGGAGCAAGAGACCCAGTACTTC,CASFPAPRVRGDRPEQETQYF